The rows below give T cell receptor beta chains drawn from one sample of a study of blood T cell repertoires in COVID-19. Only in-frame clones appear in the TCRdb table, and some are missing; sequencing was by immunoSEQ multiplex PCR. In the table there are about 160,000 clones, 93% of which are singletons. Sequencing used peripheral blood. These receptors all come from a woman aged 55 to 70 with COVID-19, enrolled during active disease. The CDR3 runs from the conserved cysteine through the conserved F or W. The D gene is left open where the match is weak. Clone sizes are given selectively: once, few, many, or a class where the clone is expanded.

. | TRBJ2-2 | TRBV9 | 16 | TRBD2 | CASSRPRGGGTGELFF | TGTGCCAGCAGTCGTCCCCGTGGGGGGGGCACCGGGGAGCTGTTTTTT
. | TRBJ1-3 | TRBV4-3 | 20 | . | CASSQGPQGSPTLSGNTIYF | TGCGCCAGCAGCCAAGGCCCCCAGGGATCCCCAACCCTCTCTGGAAACACCATATATTTT
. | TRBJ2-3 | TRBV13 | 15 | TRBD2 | CASSQRGDATDTQYF | TGTGCCAGCAGCCAGCGGGGGGACGCCACAGATACGCAGTATTTT
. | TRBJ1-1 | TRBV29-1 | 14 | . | CSVEPGNPDTEAFF | TGCAGCGTTGAACCAGGGAACCCTGACACTGAAGCTTTCTTT
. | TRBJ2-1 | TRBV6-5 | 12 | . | CASSYGGIEQFF | TGTGCCAGCAGTTACGGAGGCATTGAGCAGTTCTTC
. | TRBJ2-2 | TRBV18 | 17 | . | CASSPPSRTALPGELFF | TGTGCCAGCTCACCACCTTCCCGGACAGCCCTTCCCGGGGAGCTGTTTTTT
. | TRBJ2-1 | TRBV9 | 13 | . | CASSVAEYNEQFF | TGTGCCAGCAGCGTAGCAGAATACAATGAGCAGTTCTTC
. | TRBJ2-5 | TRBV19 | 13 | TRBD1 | CASKGTAQEAQYF | TGTGCCAGTAAAGGGACAGCGCAGGAGGCCCAGTACTTC
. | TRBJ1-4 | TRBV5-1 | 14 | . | CASSPGGWIEKLFF | TGCGCCAGCAGCCCCGGGGGGTGGATTGAAAAACTGTTTTTT
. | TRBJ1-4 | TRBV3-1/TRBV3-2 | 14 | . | CASSQVGGHEKLFF | TGTGCCAGCAGCCAAGTCGGGGGGCATGAAAAACTGTTTTTT
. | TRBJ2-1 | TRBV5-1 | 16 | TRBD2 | CASSFSSGGALNEQFF | TGCGCCAGCAGCTTTTCTAGCGGGGGGGCTCTGAATGAGCAGTTCTTC
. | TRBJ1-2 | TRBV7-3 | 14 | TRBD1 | CASSLSGGYDGYTF | TGTGCCAGCAGCTTGTCAGGGGGGTATGATGGCTACACCTTC
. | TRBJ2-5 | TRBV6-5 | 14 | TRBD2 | CASRAGTSSGTQYF | TGTGCCAGCAGAGCCGGGACTAGCTCAGGGACCCAGTACTTC
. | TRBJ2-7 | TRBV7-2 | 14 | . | CASSFPPGSYEQYF | TGTGCCAGCAGCTTCCCCCCAGGCTCCTACGAGCAGTACTTC
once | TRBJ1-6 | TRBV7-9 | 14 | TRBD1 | CASSQGQGNSPLHF | TGTGCCAGCAGCCAGGGACAGGGAAATTCACCCCTCCACTTT
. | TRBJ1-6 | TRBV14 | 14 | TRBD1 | CASSQVGGGSPLHF | TGTGCCAGCAGCCAAGTAGGGGGCGGTTCACCCCTCCACTTT
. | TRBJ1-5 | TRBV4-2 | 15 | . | CASSQGRGMYQPQHF | TGTGCCAGCAGCCAAGGCAGGGGAATGTATCAGCCCCAGCATTTT
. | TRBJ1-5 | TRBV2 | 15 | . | CASTREEFGNQPQHF | TGTGCCAGCACGAGGGAGGAGTTCGGCAATCAGCCCCAGCATTTT
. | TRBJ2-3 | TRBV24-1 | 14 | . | CATSGKGGTDTQYF | TGTGCCACCAGTGGAAAGGGGGGCACAGATACGCAGTATTTT
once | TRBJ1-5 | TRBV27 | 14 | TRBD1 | CASSYRGDNQPQHF | TGTGCCAGCAGTTACAGGGGTGACAATCAGCCCCAGCATTTT
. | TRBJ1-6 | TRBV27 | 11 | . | CASGENSPLHF | TGTGCCAGCGGGGAGAATTCACCCCTCCACTTT
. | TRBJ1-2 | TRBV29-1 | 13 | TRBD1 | CSARLMGQGGYTF | TGCAGCGCCAGGCTGATGGGACAGGGGGGCTACACCTTC
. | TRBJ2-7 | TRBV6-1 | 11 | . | CASSDPYEQYF | TGTGCCAGCAGTGATCCATACGAGCAGTACTTC
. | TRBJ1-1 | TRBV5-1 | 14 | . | CASSLDRVGIGAFF | TGCGCCAGCAGCTTGGACAGGGTGGGGATAGGAGCTTTCTTT
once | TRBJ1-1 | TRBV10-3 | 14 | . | CAISESEGNTEAFF | TGTGCCATCAGTGAGTCTGAGGGTAACACTGAAGCTTTCTTT
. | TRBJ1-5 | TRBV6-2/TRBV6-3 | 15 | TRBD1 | CASSYGQGGNQPQHF | TGTGCCAGCAGTTACGGACAGGGCGGCAATCAGCCCCAGCATTTT
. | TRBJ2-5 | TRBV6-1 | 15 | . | CASSESSRGKETQYF | TGTGCCAGCAGTGAAAGCAGCAGGGGTAAGGAGACCCAGTACTTC
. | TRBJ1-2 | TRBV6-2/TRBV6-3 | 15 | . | CASSYSAGALDGYTF | TGTGCCAGCAGTTACTCTGCAGGGGCACTTGATGGCTACACCTTC
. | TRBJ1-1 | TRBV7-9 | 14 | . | CASSPKKTGPEAFF | TGTGCCAGCAGCCCCAAAAAGACAGGCCCTGAAGCTTTCTTT
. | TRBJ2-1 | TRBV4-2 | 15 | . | CASSQANLARNEQFF | TGTGCCAGCAGCCAAGCCAATCTAGCGCGCAATGAGCAGTTCTTC
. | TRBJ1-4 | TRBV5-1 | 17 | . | CASSLSGQTTTNEKLFF | TGCGCCAGCAGCTTGAGTGGGCAGACGACAACTAATGAAAAACTGTTTTTT
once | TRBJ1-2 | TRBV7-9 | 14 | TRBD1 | CASSLGDSRYGYTF | TGTGCCAGCAGCTTAGGGGACAGCCGCTATGGCTACACCTTC
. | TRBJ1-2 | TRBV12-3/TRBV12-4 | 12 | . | CASRGTNYGYTF | TGTGCCAGCCGGGGGACTAACTATGGCTACACCTTC